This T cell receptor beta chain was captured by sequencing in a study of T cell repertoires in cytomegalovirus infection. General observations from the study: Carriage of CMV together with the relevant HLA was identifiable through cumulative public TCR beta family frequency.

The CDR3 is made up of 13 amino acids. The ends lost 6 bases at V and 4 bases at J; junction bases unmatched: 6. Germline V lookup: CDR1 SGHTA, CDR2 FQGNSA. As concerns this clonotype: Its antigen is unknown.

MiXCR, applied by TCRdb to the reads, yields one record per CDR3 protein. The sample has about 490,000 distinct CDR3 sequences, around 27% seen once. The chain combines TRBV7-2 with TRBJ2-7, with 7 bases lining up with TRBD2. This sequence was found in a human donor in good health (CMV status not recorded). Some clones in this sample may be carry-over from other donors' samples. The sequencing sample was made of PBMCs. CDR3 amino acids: CASSRSSGYEQYF. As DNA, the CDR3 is TGTGCCAGCAGTAGGAGTAGCGGGTACGAGCAGTACTTC.